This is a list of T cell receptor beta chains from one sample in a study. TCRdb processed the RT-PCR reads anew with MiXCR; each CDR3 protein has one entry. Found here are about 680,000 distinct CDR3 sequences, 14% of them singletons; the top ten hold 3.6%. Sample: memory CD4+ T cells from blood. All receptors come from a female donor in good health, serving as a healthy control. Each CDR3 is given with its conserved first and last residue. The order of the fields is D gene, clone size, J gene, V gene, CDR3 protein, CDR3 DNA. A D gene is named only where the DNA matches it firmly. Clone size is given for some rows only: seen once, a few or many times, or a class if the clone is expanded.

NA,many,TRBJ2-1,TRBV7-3,CASSLGGPRDNEQFF,TGTGCCAGCAGCTTAGGGGGGCCGCGGGATAATGAGCAGTTCTTC
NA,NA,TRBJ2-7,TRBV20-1,CSASPTTGSTYEQYF,TGCAGTGCTAGTCCCACGACAGGATCGACCTACGAGCAGTACTTC
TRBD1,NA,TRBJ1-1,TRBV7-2,CASSLDMRQGASEAFF,TGTGCCAGCAGCTTAGATATGAGACAGGGGGCTTCCGAAGCTTTCTTT
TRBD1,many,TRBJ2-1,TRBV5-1,CASTLGTGGNEQFF,TGCGCCAGCACCCTCGGGACAGGGGGGAATGAGCAGTTCTTC
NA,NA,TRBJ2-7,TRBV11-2,CASSDGTASYEQYF,TGTGCCAGCAGCGATGGGACGGCCTCCTACGAGCAGTACTTC
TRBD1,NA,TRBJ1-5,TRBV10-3,CAISNRDRDNQPQHF,TGTGCCATCAGTAACCGGGACAGGGACAATCAGCCCCAGCATTTT
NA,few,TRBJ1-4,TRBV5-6,CASSLWGSEKLFF,TGTGCCAGCAGCTTGTGGGGGTCTGAAAAACTGTTTTTT
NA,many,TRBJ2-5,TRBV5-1,CASSLWGPGETQYF,TGCGCCAGCAGCTTGTGGGGGCCGGGGGAGACCCAGTACTTC
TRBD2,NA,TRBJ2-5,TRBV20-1,CSASRASGSGETQYF,TGCAGTGCTAGTAGGGCTAGCGGGAGCGGAGAGACCCAGTACTTC
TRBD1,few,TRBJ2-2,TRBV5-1,CASSGPGQGNTGELFF,TGCGCCAGCAGCGGACCGGGACAGGGGAACACCGGGGAGCTGTTTTTT
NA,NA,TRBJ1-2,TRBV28,CASSPGTSGYTF,TGTGCCAGCAGTCCCGGGACTAGTGGCTACACCTTC
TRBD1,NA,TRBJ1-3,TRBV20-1,CSARDREGSHTIYF,TGCAGTGCTAGGGACAGGGAGGGCTCGCACACCATATATTTT
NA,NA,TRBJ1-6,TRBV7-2,CASIRRLDNSPLHF,TGTGCCAGCATCAGAAGACTGGATAATTCACCCCTCCACTTT
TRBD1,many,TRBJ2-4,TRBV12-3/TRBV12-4,CASSLRQGADIQYF,TGTGCCAGCAGCCTAAGACAGGGTGCGGACATTCAGTACTTC